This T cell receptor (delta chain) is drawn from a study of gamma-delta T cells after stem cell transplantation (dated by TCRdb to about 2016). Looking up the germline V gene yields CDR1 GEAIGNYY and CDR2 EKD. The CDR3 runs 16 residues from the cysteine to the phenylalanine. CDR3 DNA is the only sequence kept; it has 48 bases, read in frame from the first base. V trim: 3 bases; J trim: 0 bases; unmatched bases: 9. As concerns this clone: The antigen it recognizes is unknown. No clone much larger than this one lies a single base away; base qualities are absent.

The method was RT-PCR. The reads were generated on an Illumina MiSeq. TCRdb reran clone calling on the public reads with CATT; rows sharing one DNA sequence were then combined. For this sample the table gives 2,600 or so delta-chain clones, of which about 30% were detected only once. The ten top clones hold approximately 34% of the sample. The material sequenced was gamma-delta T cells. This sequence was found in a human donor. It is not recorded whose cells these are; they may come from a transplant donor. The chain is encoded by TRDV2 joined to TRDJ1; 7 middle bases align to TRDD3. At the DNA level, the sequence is TGTGCCTGTGACGCTCTGGGGGGGGGGTACACCGATAAACTCATCTTT. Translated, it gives CACDALGGGYTDKLIF.